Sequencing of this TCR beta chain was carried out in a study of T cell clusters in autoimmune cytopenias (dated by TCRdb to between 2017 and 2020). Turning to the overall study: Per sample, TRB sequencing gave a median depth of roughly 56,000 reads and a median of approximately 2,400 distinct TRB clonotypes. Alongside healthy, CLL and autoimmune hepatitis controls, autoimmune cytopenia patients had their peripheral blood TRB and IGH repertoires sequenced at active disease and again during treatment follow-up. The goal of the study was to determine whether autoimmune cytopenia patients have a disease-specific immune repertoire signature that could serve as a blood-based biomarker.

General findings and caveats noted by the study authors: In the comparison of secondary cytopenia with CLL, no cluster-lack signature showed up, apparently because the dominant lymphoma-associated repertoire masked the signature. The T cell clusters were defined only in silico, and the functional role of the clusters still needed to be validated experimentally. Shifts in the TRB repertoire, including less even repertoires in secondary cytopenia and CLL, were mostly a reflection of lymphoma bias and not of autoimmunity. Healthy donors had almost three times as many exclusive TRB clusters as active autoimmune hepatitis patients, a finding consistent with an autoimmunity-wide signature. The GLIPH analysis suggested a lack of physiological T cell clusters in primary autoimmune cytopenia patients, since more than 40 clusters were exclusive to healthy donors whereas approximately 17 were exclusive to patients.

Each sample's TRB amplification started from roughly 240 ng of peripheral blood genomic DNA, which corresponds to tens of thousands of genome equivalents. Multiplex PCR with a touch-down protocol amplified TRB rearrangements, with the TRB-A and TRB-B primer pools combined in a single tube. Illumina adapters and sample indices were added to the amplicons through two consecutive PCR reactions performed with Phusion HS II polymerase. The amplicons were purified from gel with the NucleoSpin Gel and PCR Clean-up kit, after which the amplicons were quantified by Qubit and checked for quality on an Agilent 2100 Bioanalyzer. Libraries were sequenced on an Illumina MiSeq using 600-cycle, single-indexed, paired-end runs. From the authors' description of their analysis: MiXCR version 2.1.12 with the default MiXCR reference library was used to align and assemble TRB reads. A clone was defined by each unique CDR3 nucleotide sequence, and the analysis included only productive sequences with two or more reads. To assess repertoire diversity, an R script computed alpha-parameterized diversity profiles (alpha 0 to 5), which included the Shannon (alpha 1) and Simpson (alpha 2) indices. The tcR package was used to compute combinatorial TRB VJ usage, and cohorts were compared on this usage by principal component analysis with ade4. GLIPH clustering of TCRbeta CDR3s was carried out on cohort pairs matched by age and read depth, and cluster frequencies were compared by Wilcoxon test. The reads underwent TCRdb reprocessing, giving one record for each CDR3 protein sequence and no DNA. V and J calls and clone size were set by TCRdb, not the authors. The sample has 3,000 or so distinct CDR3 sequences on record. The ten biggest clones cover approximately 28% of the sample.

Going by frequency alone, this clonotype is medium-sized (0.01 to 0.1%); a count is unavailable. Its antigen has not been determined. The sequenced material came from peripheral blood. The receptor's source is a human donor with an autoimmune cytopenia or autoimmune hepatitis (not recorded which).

The CDR3 region: CASSPVRESYEQYF. The chain is encoded by TRBV6-1 joined to TRBJ2-7; the TCRdb D gene call, TRBD1, has no DNA to confirm it. The CDR3, from cysteine to phenylalanine, totals 14 residues. The record lacks a DNA sequence. Based on the germline V gene, the CDR1 and CDR2 sequences are MNHNS and SASEGT.